This T cell receptor beta chain comes out of a study of identical twins. The CDR3 is made up of 15 amino acids. The J segment lost 5 bases and the V segment lost 4 bases, leaving 5 bases of the junction unmatched. Germline V lookup: CDR1 MNHEY, CDR2 SMNVEV (reference sequence). This clonotype has ten or more counts. Template switching added a universal primer binding site, and final cDNA carried unique molecular identifiers. One entry per CDR3 protein, called by TCRdb with MiXCR from the 5' RACE reads. The repertoire includes about 280,000 distinct CDR3 sequences, approximately 8% of them detected once, and 2.1% sits in the top ten. Separately, the same data were catalogued under a study of yellow fever vaccine responses in identical twins.

The sequence came from a woman aged 18-30 years in good health. Material for sequencing was memory (CD45RO+) T cells sorted from blood. The rearrangement links TRBV27 to TRBJ2-2; TRBD1 matches at 9 bases. The CDR3 region has the DNA TGTGCCAGCAGTTCGGGACAGGGAAAGACCGGGGAGCTGTTTTTT. Translated: CASSSGQGKTGELFF.